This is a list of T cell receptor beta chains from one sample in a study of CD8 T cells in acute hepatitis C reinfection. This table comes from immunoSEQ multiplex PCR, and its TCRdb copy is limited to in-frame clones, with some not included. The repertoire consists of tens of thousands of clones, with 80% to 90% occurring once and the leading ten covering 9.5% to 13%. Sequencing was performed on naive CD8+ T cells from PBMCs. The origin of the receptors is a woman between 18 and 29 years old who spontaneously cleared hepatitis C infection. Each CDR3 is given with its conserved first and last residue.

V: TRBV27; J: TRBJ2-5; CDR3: CASRGSIETQYF
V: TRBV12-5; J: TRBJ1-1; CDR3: CASAPVAGTVVNTEAFF
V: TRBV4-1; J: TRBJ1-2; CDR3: CASSQQVDGYTF
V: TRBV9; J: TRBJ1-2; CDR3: CASSVVDGYTF
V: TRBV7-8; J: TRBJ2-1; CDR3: CASSLVPGQGANEQFF
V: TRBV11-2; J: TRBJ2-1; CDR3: CASSLGPLRHEQFF
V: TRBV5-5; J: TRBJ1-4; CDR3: CASSFGDEKLFF
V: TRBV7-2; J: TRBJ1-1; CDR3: CASSLQGPNTEAFF
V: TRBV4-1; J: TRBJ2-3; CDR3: CASSQGAVYDTQYF
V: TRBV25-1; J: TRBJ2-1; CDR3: CASSDPTRISYNEQFF
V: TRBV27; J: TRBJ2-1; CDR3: CASREYPHNEQFF
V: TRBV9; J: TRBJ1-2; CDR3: CASSVARDREIPNYGYTF
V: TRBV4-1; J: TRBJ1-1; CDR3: CASSFFGPTSNTEAFF
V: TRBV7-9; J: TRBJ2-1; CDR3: CASSFIVKSDNEQFF
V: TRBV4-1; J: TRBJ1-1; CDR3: CASNYRTGNTEAFF
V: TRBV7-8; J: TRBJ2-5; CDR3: CASSKQAAGETQYF
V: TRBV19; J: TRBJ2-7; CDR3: CASSATGGYEQYF
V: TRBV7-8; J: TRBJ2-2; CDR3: CASSLARELFF
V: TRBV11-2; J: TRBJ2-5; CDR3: CASSPPLAAQETQYF
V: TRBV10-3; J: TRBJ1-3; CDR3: CAISVYGSGNTIYF
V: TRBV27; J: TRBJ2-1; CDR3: CASSLSSQFNEQFF
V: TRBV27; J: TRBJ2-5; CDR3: CASSLLGQETQYF
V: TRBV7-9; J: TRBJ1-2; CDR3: CASSYVYGGYGYTF
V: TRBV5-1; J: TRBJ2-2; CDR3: CASSSILSGRNTGELFF
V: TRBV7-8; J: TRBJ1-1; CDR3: CASSSKAVPGTEAFF
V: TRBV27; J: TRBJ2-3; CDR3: CASSSSLGGGTDTQYF
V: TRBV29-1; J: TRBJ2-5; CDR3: CSVLTETQYF
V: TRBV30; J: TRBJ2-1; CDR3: CAWSVLGTEQFF
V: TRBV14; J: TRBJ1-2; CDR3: CASSQDNNYGYTF